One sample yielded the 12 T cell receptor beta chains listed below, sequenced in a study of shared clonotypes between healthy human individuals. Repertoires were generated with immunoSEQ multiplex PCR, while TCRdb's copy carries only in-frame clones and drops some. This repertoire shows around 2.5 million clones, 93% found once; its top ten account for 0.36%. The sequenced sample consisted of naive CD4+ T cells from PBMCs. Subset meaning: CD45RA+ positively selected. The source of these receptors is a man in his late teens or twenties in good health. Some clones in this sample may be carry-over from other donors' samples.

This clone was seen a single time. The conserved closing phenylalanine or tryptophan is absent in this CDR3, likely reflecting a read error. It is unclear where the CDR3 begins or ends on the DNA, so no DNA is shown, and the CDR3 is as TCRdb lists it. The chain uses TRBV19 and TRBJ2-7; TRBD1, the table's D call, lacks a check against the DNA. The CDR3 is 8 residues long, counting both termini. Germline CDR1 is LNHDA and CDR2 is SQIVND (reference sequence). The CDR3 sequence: CASSPGPH.

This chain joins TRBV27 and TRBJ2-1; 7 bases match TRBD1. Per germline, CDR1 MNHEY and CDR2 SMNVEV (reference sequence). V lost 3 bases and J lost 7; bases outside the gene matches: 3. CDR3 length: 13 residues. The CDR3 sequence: CASSLTGQNEQFF. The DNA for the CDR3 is TGTGCCAGCAGTTTGACAGGGCAAAATGAGCAGTTCTTC.

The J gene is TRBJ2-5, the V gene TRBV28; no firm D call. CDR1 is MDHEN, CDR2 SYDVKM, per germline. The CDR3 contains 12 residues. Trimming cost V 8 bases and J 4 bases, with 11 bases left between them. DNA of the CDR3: TGTGCCAGCCGTGGAATCCGAGAGACCCAGTACTTC. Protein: CASRGIRETQYF.

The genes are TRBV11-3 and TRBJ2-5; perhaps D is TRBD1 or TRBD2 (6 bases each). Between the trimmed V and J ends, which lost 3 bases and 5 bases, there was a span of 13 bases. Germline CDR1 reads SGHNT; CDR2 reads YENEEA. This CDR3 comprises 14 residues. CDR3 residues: CASSLRGDRETQYF. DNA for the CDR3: TGTGCCAGCAGCTTGAGGGGGGATCGCGAGACCCAGTACTTC.

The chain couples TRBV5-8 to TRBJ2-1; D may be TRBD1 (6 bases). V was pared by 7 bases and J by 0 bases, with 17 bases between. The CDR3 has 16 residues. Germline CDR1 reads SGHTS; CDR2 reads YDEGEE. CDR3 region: CASAGTGPRSYNEQFF. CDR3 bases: TGTGCCAGCGCGGGTACAGGGCCCCGCTCCTACAATGAGCAGTTCTTC.

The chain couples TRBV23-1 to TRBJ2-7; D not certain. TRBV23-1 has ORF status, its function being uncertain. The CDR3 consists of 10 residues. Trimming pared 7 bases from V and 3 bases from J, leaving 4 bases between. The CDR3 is CASIFYEQYF. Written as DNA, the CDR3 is TGCGCCAGCATATTCTACGAGCAGTACTTC.

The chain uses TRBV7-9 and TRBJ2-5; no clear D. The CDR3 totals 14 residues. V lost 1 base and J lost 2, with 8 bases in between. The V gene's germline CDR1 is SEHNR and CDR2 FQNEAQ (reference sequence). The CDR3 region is CASSLEYKQETQYF. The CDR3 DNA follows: TGTGCCAGCAGCTTAGAGTACAAGCAAGAGACCCAGTACTTC.

For the CDR3, the DNA is TGTGCCAGCAGCCCTTTAGCGGGAGCGTGGAATGAGCAGTTCTTC. Amino acid sequence: CASSPLAGAWNEQFF. This rearrangement joins TRBV7-3 to TRBJ2-1, with 9 bases that match TRBD2. The CDR3 is made up of 15 amino acids. Germline values: CDR1 SGHTA, CDR2 FQGTGA. V was pared by 5 bases and J by 7 bases, with 9 bases of the junction left unmatched.

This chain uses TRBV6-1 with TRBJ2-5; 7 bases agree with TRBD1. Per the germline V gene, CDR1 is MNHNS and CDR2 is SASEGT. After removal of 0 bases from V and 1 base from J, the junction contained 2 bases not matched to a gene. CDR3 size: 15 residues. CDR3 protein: CASSEAHRGQETQYF. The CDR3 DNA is TGTGCCAGCAGTGAAGCCCACAGGGGCCAAGAGACCCAGTACTTC.

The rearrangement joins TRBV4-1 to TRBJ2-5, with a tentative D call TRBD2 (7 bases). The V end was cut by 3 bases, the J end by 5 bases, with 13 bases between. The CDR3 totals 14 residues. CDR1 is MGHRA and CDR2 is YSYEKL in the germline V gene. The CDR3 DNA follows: TGCGCCAGCAGCCACCTCAAGGGGGGGGAGACCCAGTACTTC. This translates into CASSHLKGGETQYF.

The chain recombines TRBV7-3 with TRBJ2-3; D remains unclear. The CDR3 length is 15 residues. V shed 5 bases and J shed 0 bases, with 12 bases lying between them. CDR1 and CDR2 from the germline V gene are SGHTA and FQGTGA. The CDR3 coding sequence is TGTGCCAGCAGCAACTTGAAGAGGAGCACAGATACGCAGTATTTT. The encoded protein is CASSNLKRSTDTQYF.

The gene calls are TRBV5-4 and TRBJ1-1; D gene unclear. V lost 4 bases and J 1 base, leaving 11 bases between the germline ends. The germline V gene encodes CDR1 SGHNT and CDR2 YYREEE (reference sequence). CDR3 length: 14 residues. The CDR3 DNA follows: TGTGCCAGCAGCCGTAAAACAGCGAACACTGAAGCTTTCTTT. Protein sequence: CASSRKTANTEAFF.